This T cell receptor (beta chain) appears in the sequencing data of a study of blood T cell repertoires in COVID-19. At the level of the study: Nucleic acid was either cDNA or gDNA, and it came from T cells, B-cell-depleted T cells, or PBMCs.

The germline CDR1 and CDR2 sequences are MDHEN and SYDVKM. Trimming took off 2 bases at V and 6 bases at J, with 11 bases between the two ends. The CDR3 has 14 amino acids. Using immunoSEQ multiplex PCR, the repertoire was profiled, and TCRdb retains in-frame clones only, with some absent. The data hold roughly 250,000 clones, with approximately 86% observed a single time. The chain combines TRBV28 with TRBJ2-1; D is perhaps TRBD1 (6 bases). Sequencing used peripheral blood. The receptor comes from a woman older than 75 with active or convalescent COVID-19. DNA of the CDR3: TGTGCCAGCAGTTTAGGGGGCTGGGGCAATGAGCAGTTCTTC. Translation gives CASSLGGWGNEQFF.